This T cell receptor (beta chain) was sequenced in a study of cytomegalovirus exposure and HLA in healthy donors. The study's findings and limits: In a later analysis, TCR beta V- and J-gene trimming was associated with a missense DCLRE1C variant.

A word on this clone: The antigen is not known.

Trimming removed 6 bases from V and 3 bases from J; junction bases left unmatched: 4. CDR1 MNHNY and CDR2 SVGAGI come from the germline V gene (reference sequence). The CDR3 runs to 13 residues. A multiplex PCR was run with 60 Vbeta primers and 13 Jbeta primers. Authors' methods: As a later analysis found, there were roughly 80 million unique TCR beta chains, of which roughly 11 million were shared. Data came from immunoSEQ multiplex PCR; TCRdb stores just in-frame clones and leaves some out. V and J calls and clone size are those listed in that table; D and trimming were worked out from the DNA. The table lists some 160,000 clones, approximately 80% of them singletons, with less than 2% in the top ten.

The sample consisted of PBMCs. This receptor was taken from a man aged 18 to 35 in good health and CMV-seronegative. The chain couples TRBV6-6 to TRBJ1-2; 7 nucleotides align to TRBD1. The CDR3 DNA sequence: TGTGCCAGCAGCTTCACAGGGGACTATGGCTACACCTTC. Its translation: CASSFTGDYGYTF.